This TCR beta chain was captured by sequencing in a study of PD-1 blockade in mismatch repair-deficient tumors. Deletions cut 0 bases from V and 7 bases from J, with 16 bases between. Germline values: CDR1 MNHNY, CDR2 SVGAGI (reference sequence). The CDR3 sequence is 15 residues long. Only in-frame clones appear in the TCRdb table, and some are missing; sequencing was by immunoSEQ multiplex PCR. The repertoire consists of tens of thousands of clones, with approximately 88% occurring once and the leading ten covering about 15%. The TCR sequence derives from an adult with mismatch repair-deficient cancer. The sequenced sample was peripheral blood, obtained 52 weeks after starting pembrolizumab. The V and J genes are TRBV6-6 and TRBJ2-7, with D perhaps matching TRBD2 (7 bases). CDR3 DNA sequence: TGTGCCAGCAGTTACTCCCCTTGGGGGGGGCAGGAGCAGTACTTC. As protein: CASSYSPWGGQEQYF.